Listed here is a single TCR beta chain. Antigen unknown. This specimen belongs to a study of cytomegalovirus exposure and HLA in healthy donors. For the study at large: The roughly 110 validation repertoires were reported in a later analysis to have been generated on the same platform as the approximately 700 first-cohort repertoires. Study-wide results and caveats: In a later analysis, first-cohort TCR clusters were found to tend to co-occur in the roughly 120 validation repertoires. TCR beta chains numbering 164 were designated cytomegalovirus-associated. Diagnosis of cytomegalovirus status made by the classifier reportedly showed high specificity and sensitivity.

The assay was immunoSEQ multiplex PCR, and TCRdb's table has in-frame clones only and misses some. This table holds roughly 200,000 clones, 86% found once. V shed 1 base and J shed 4 bases, with 19 bases lying between them. The CDR3 is 17 residues long. From germline, CDR1 is LNHNV and CDR2 YYDKDF (reference sequence). The sequence came from a man aged 25 to 40 in good health and CMV-seropositive. The sequencing sample was made of PBMCs. The rearrangement uses TRBV15 and TRBJ2-5; a weak D match, TRBD1 (6 bases). The CDR3 loop reads CATSRGGGMGVLETQYF. The CDR3 DNA sequence: TGTGCCACCAGCAGAGGAGGGGGTATGGGGGTCCTAGAGACCCAGTACTTC. Full variable domain (rest looked up from reference TRBV15 and TRBJ2-5): DAMVIQNPRYQVTQFGKPVTLSCSQTLNHNVMYWYQQKSSQAPKLLFHYYDKDFNNEADTPDNFQSRRPNTSFCFLDIRSPGLGDTAMYLCATSRGGGMGVLETQYFGPGTRLLVL.